A single sample is the source of the 26 T cell receptor beta chains below, sequenced in a study of cytomegalovirus exposure and HLA in healthy donors. PCR was performed using 60 Vbeta and 13 Jbeta primers. Libraries were prepared by immunoSEQ multiplex PCR; TCRdb keeps only in-frame clonotypes and omits some of them. This repertoire comprises roughly 110,000 clones; its ten largest clones make up roughly 6.6%. Sequencing was done on a sample of PBMCs. The receptors shown here come from a man aged 40-50 years in good health and CMV-seropositive.

The chain is built from TRBV5-1 and TRBJ2-2; D possibly corresponds to TRBD1 (7 bases). The length of the CDR3 is 17 residues. Germline V gives CDR1 SGHRS, CDR2 YFSETQ. Trimming pared 0 bases from V and 4 bases from J, leaving 16 bases between. The CDR3 DNA follows: TGCGCCAGCAGCTTGGGCCATCCAGGGGGGAGCACCGGGGAGCTGTTTTTT. Protein: CASSLGHPGGSTGELFF. Drawing the rest from reference TRBV5-1 and TRBJ2-2, the complete variable domain is KAGVTQTPRYLIKTRGQQVTLSCSPISGHRSVSWYQQTPGQGLQFLFEYFSETQRNKGNFPGRFSGRQFSNSRSEMNVSTLELGDSALYLCASSLGHPGGSTGELFFGEGSRLTVL.

This sequence joins TRBV9 and TRBJ2-2; TRBD2 might be the D (6 bases). Deletions cut 4 bases from V and 0 bases from J, with 10 bases between. Germline assignment: CDR1 SGDLS and CDR2 YYNGEE. The CDR3 has 15 residues. Here the CDR3 DNA reads TGTGCCAGCAGCTCCGGGACTGCGAACACCGGGGAGCTGTTTTTT. The encoded protein is CASSSGTANTGELFF. The entire variable domain, with the rest obtained from reference TRBV9 and TRBJ2-2, is as follows: DSGVTQTPKHLITATGQRVTLRCSPRSGDLSVYWYQQSLDQGLQFLIQYYNGEERAKGNILERFSAQQFPDLHSELNLSSLELGDSALYFCASSSGTANTGELFFGEGSRLTVL.

This chain joins TRBV25-1 and TRBJ1-2; D perhaps matches TRBD1 (6 bases). V lost 0 bases and J lost 6, with 11 bases in between. The CDR3 extends over 14 amino acids. Germline CDR1 is MGHDK and CDR2 is SYGVNS. The DNA for the CDR3 is TGTGCCAGCAGTGAATACCGACAGGTTGATGGCTACACCTTC. It yields the protein CASSEYRQVDGYTF.

The chain carries TRBV6-1 and TRBJ1-1; tentatively, D is TRBD1 (5 bases). V lost 4 bases to trimming and J lost 0 bases, with 9 bases between them. The CDR3 consists of 14 residues. Germline V gene sequence: CDR1 MNHNS, CDR2 SASEGT. The CDR3 coding sequence is TGTGCCAGCAGTGCGACGGACATGAACACTGAAGCTTTCTTT. It is translated as CASSATDMNTEAFF.

The chain has TRBV6-5 and TRBJ2-7; 13 bases map to TRBD2. The CDR3 length is 15 residues. Germline values: CDR1 MNHEY, CDR2 SVGAGI. V lost 7 bases, J lost 5 bases, and 8 bases stayed unmatched. In nucleotides, the CDR3 is TGTGCCAGCACCCTCACTAGCGGGAGGGCCCACGAGCAGTACTTC. This translates into CASTLTSGRAHEQYF.

V usage is TRBV10-3 and J usage is TRBJ1-1; D perhaps matches TRBD1 (5 bases). The CDR3 totals 15 residues. Trimming shortened V by 7 bases and J by 0 bases, and 15 bases separated the two germline ends. The germline CDR1 and CDR2 sequences are ENHRY and SYGVKD. CDR3 sequence (DNA): TGTGCCATCACACCCCAACCCAGGGTGAACACTGAAGCTTTCTTT. This gives the protein CAITPQPRVNTEAFF.

J is TRBJ2-7 and V is TRBV28, with 7 bases identical to TRBD1. Per the germline V gene, CDR1 is MDHEN and CDR2 is SYDVKM. Losses at the gene ends were 2 bases for V and 10 bases for J; bases not matched to a gene: 17. The CDR3 runs to 16 residues. The CDR3 coding sequence is TGTGCCAGCAGTTTAGAGTCCGGAAGGACAGGATCGATCCAGTACTTC. This codes for CASSLESGRTGSIQYF.

The rearrangement links TRBV13 to TRBJ1-1, with D maybe TRBD1 (5 bases). The CDR3 runs to 13 residues. Germline assignment: CDR1 PRHDT and CDR2 FYEKMQ (reference sequence). Trimming took off 0 bases at V and 6 bases at J, with 8 bases between the two ends. CDR3 residues: CASSLGRGAEAFF. CDR3 DNA sequence: TGTGCCAGCAGCTTAGGCCGGGGGGCTGAAGCTTTCTTT.

The CDR3 coding sequence is TGTGCCAGCAGCCCCTCAATACCGATGGACAGATTCTACGAGCAGTACTTC. Its protein is CASSPSIPMDRFYEQYF. The chain is built from TRBV7-2 and TRBJ2-7; tentatively, D is TRBD1 (6 bases). In germline, CDR1 is SGHTA, CDR2 FQGNSA. Trimming took 5 bases from V and 3 from J, leaving 23 bases between them. The CDR3 is 17 residues long.

The chain couples TRBV30 to TRBJ2-5, with 8 bases matching TRBD2. The end of the DNA aligns better with TRBJ2-7, so the J call may be wrong. The CDR3 spans 13 residues. CDR1 is GTSNPN, CDR2 SVGIG, per germline (reference sequence). CDR3 protein: CAWRAGAHFEQYF. DNA of the CDR3: TGTGCCTGGAGAGCGGGAGCCCACTTCGAGCAGTACTTC.

The chain carries TRBV13 and TRBJ2-5; 11 positions agree with TRBD2. This CDR3 is 16 amino acids long. In germline, CDR1 is PRHDT, CDR2 FYEKMQ (reference sequence). V shed 4 bases and J 4 bases; nucleotides not matched to a gene: 8. The CDR3 DNA reads TGTGCCAGCAGCTCAACTAGCGGGAGATCTGGAGAGACCCAGTACTTC. This codes for CASSSTSGRSGETQYF.

This chain connects TRBV25-1 to TRBJ2-1; perhaps TRBD2 as D (7 bases). The V gene lost 4 bases and the J gene lost 8 bases, with 12 bases spanning the gap. The CDR3 totals 13 residues. Germline V gene lookup returns CDR1 MGHDK and CDR2 SYGVNS. The CDR3 nucleotides read TGTGCCAGCAGTGTAGGAGGGGGGGATGAGCAGTTCTTC. Translating gives CASSVGGGDEQFF.

Details on this clone: The junction does not match germline at one end; this may be a read error. J is TRBJ1-1 and V is TRBV29-1; TRBD1 might be the D (5 bases). The CDR3 is 14 amino acids. The V gene's germline CDR1 is SQVTM and CDR2 ANQGSEA. The DNA of the CDR3 is TGCAGCGTGGCGGGGTGGGGCATGAATACTGAAGCTTTCTTT. Residues: CSVAGWGMNTEAFF.

The J gene is TRBJ1-4, the V gene TRBV7-9; TRBD1 matches 9 bases. Trimming took 5 bases from V and 6 from J; bases not matched to a gene: 7. The CDR3 extends over 15 amino acids. The germline V gene encodes CDR1 SEHNR and CDR2 FQNEAQ (reference sequence). The CDR3 DNA reads as TGTGCCAGCAGCGCCAGACAGGGGGAGGATGAAAAACTGTTTTTT. The encoded protein is CASSARQGEDEKLFF.

The chain combines TRBV7-2 with TRBJ2-1; D might be TRBD2 (5 bases). The CDR3 runs to 13 residues. The ends were cut back, 2 bases at V and 9 bases at J, with 11 bases in the middle. Germline V gene lookup returns CDR1 SGHTA and CDR2 FQGNSA. As DNA, the CDR3 is TGTGCCAGCAGCTTACTAGCCGTTGGTGAGCAGTTCTTC. Translating gives CASSLLAVGEQFF.

CDR3 sequence (DNA): TGTGCCAGGACGCGACAGGGGGATGCTGAAGCTTTCTTT. Encoded protein: CARTRQGDAEAFF. The V gene is TRBV2, the J gene TRBJ1-1; 9 bases fit TRBD1. The V gene's germline CDR1 is SNHLY and CDR2 FYNNEI. V lost 9 bases and J lost 6; bases outside the gene matches: 8. The CDR3 sequence is 13 residues long.

The chain carries TRBV6-5 and TRBJ1-1; 7 bases map to TRBD1. The CDR3 consists of 14 residues. J gave up 3 bases and V 5 bases, and 6 bases lay outside the gene matches. Germline V lookup: CDR1 MNHEY, CDR2 SVGAGI. CDR3 sequence (DNA): TGTGCCAGCAGTCGGACAGGATGGGACACTGAAGCTTTCTTT. This translates into CASSRTGWDTEAFF.

V usage is TRBV19 and J usage is TRBJ2-3, with D tentatively TRBD1 (6 bases). Germline values: CDR1 LNHDA, CDR2 SQIVND (reference sequence). This CDR3 comprises 15 residues. V was clipped by 0 bases and J by 5 bases, with 12 bases between them. Here the CDR3 reads CASSIDPGVGDTQYF. Written as DNA, the CDR3 is TGTGCCAGTAGTATAGATCCAGGGGTTGGAGATACGCAGTATTTT.

J is TRBJ1-5 and V is TRBV18, with 8 bases matching TRBD1. Germline V CDR1 and CDR2: KGHSH, LQKENI. This CDR3 has 14 amino acids. The V gene end was trimmed by 8 bases and the J gene end by 4 bases; junction bases not matched to a gene: 7. The CDR3 sequence: CASQHNRGNQPQHF. The CDR3 DNA follows: TGTGCCAGCCAACATAACAGGGGGAATCAGCCCCAGCATTTT.

The gene calls are TRBV6-5 and TRBJ1-2, with D perhaps matching TRBD1 (5 bases). Germline lookup yields CDR1 MNHEY and CDR2 SVGAGI. The V gene lost 2 bases and the J gene lost 0 bases, with 10 bases spanning the gap. CDR3 length: 15 residues. As DNA, the CDR3 is TGTGCCAGCAGTTACGGGTTACAGGCTAACTATGGCTACACCTTC. Residues: CASSYGLQANYGYTF.

The V call is TRBV6-5, the J call TRBJ1-2; D is undetermined. V lost 2 bases, J lost 7 bases, and 11 bases lay in between. The CDR3 is 13 residues long. Germline V gives CDR1 MNHEY, CDR2 SVGAGI. CDR3 nucleotide sequence: TGTGCCAGCAGTTACGGAGTGGTGGGTGGCTACACCTTC. Protein sequence: CASSYGVVGGYTF.

The chain carries TRBV11-2 and TRBJ2-5; D perhaps matches TRBD2 (5 bases). The J call is uncertain, as TRBJ2-7 better fits the DNA end. Germline V gives CDR1 SGHAT, CDR2 FQNNGV. The length of the CDR3 is 14 residues. The CDR3 DNA follows: TGTGCCAGCAGCTTAGGATCCCCGGGGTACGAGCAGTACTTC. Translated: CASSLGSPGYEQYF.

This chain links TRBV9 with TRBJ2-7; 8 bases are shared with TRBD1. The CDR3 is made up of 16 amino acids. The germline V gene has CDR1 SGDLS and CDR2 YYNGEE. With V trimmed by 0 bases and J by 3 bases, 8 bases remained unmatched. This CDR3 reads CASSVGGAGGHYEQYF. CDR3 DNA: TGTGCCAGCAGCGTAGGCGGGGCAGGGGGCCACTACGAGCAGTACTTC.

The V and J genes are TRBV6-5 and TRBJ2-7; 8 nucleotides agree with TRBD1. Germline-derived CDR1 and CDR2 are MNHEY and SVGAGI. V was pared by 0 bases and J by 3 bases, with 4 bases of the junction left unmatched. The CDR3 sequence is 15 residues long. Here the CDR3 reads CASSYSNRGVYEQYF. CDR3 nucleotide sequence: TGTGCCAGCAGTTACTCGAACAGGGGGGTCTACGAGCAGTACTTC.

This rearrangement joins TRBV30 to TRBJ1-5, with TRBD1 matching 11 bases. The germline V gene has CDR1 GTSNPN and CDR2 SVGIG (reference sequence). The ends lost 1 base at V and 1 base at J; junction bases unmatched: 9. The CDR3 is 18 amino acids. The CDR3 sequence: CAWSARDRGKISNQPQHF. The CDR3 region has the DNA TGTGCCTGGAGTGCCCGGGACAGGGGGAAAATAAGCAATCAGCCCCAGCATTTT. The full variable domain, in which reference TRBV30 and TRBJ1-5 provide the parts outside the CDR3, is SQTIHQWPATLVQPVGSPLSLECTVEGTSNPNLYWYRQAAGRGLQLLFYSVGIGQISSEVPQNLSASRPQDRQFILSSKKLLLSDSGFYLCAWSARDRGKISNQPQHFGDGTRLSIL.

This chain uses TRBV29-1 with TRBJ2-2; 7 bases fit TRBD2. This CDR3 spans 12 amino acids. Trimming removed 6 bases from V and 4 bases from J; junction bases left unmatched: 2. Germline V CDR1 and CDR2: SQVTM, ANQGSEA. As DNA, the CDR3 is TGCAGCGTGGGGAGGGGCACCGGGGAGCTGTTTTTT. Its protein is CSVGRGTGELFF.